The 14 T cell receptor beta chains in this list originate from one sample, sequenced in a study of tumor-infiltrating lymphocytes in primary liver carcinoma. Starting from roughly 540 ng of total RNA, TCR beta cDNA was produced with a primer in the constant region. Three nested multiplex PCR rounds, a slightly modified ARM-PCR method, built the TCR beta libraries. The first two PCR rounds used TRBV1-TRBV30 forward primers with a C-beta reverse primer, 10 to 11 cycles each. TCRdb itself ran the multiplex PCR reads through MiXCR, one entry per CDR3 protein. The data show 80,000 to 100,000 distinct CDR3 sequences, 68% seen once. Co-extraction of both nucleic acids (RNA and DNA) used about 17-33 mg of unsorted bulk tissue. Input material: tumor-adjacent normal liver tissue. The receptors originated from a man aged 40-55 years with primary liver carcinoma and hepatitis B virus infection.

To note about this clonotype: Since no conserved phenylalanine or tryptophan closes the CDR3, a read error is the likely cause. The DNA is left out, because the CDR3 cannot be placed on it with certainty; the CDR3 is given as TCRdb lists it. The chain is built from TRBV10-2 and TRBJ2-7; the table names TRBD2, a call not compared with the DNA. The CDR3 contains 11 residues when both ends are counted. Germline-derived CDR1 and CDR2 are WSHSY and SAAADI. This CDR3 is CASRTYYEQYS.

Comment on this clonotype: Mismatch with germline at one junction end may stem from a read error. The V gene is TRBV4-1, the J gene TRBJ2-1, with D hard to call. The CDR3 consists of 14 residues. Per the germline V gene, CDR1 is MGHRA and CDR2 is YSYEKL. The CDR3 loop is CASSQGVTYSEQLF. The CDR3 DNA sequence: TGCGCTAGCAGCCAAGGAGTAACCTACAGTGAGCAGTTATTC.

This clonotype was seen many times. The V gene is TRBV10-3, the J gene TRBJ2-6; D is unresolved. Trimming cost V 7 bases and J 4 bases, with 14 bases left between them. Germline CDR1 ENHRY, CDR2 SYGVKD. The CDR3 extends over 15 amino acids. CDR3 sequence reads: CAIKTGSRGANVLTF. The DNA of the CDR3 is TGTGCCATCAAAACCGGGTCGCGAGGGGCCAACGTCCTGACTTTC.

This chain joins TRBV11-2 and TRBJ2-3; perhaps TRBD2 as D (6 bases). This CDR3 has 15 amino acids. CDR1 SGHAT and CDR2 FQNNGV come from the germline V gene. Trimming removed 5 bases at V and 3 bases at J, with 15 bases between. CDR3 protein: CASSRPAGNTDTQYF. The CDR3 DNA reads as TGTGCCAGCAGCCGGCCGGCGGGGAATACAGATACGCAGTATTTT.

The chain combines TRBV5-5 with TRBJ2-5; no definite D call. The germline V gene encodes CDR1 SGHKS and CDR2 YYEKEE (reference sequence). V lost 5 bases and J lost 0, with 17 bases in between. The CDR3 runs 16 residues. Here the CDR3 reads CASSVTTTGDQETQYF. The CDR3 coding sequence is TGTGCCAGCAGTGTGACAACCACTGGCGACCAAGAGACCCAGTACTTC.

Comment on this clonotype: A read error may produce the germline difference seen at one junction end. This CDR3 is CARSRTGAYDQYF. The CDR3 bases are TGCGCCAGGAGCCGGACAGGGGCCTACGACCAGTACTTC. This chain connects TRBV4-1 to TRBJ2-7; 9 bases match TRBD1. The CDR3 is 13 residues long. CDR1 MGHRA and CDR2 YSYEKL come from the germline V gene.

This clonotype was observed a single time. An end of the junction does not agree with germline; a read error may underlie this. V gene TRBV5-1 combines with J gene TRBJ2-1; maybe TRBD2 (5 bases). Germline CDR1 and CDR2: SGHRS and YFSETQ. The length of the CDR3 is 17 residues. The CDR3 DNA is TGCGCCAGCAGCTTGGATGGAACGGGGAGCTCCTACAATGAGCAGCTCTTC. Protein sequence: CASSLDGTGSSYNEQLF.

Details on this clonotype: The junction differs from germline at one of its ends, possibly a read error. The genes are TRBV6-6 and TRBJ2-1, with D unclear. Germline CDR1 and CDR2: MNHNY and SVGAGI (reference sequence). This CDR3 contains 13 residues. The CDR3 reads CASSRTEYNEQLF. As DNA, the CDR3 is TGCGCCAGCAGCCGGACGGAGTACAATGAGCAGTTATTC.

Details on this clonotype: The germline gene is not matched at one end of the junction; a read error may be the cause. The chain's CDR3 is CAGSSGTRTFF. The CDR3 DNA reads TGTGCCGGCAGCTCTGGGACTAGGACTTTCTTC. This chain connects TRBV6-5 to TRBJ2-1; TRBD2 matches at 8 bases. Germline V CDR1 and CDR2: MNHEY, SVGAGI. The CDR3 has 11 residues.

Comments on this clonotype: A much larger clone differs from this one at a single base, so this may be a read error. The chain employs TRBV6-2 or TRBV6-3 and TRBJ2-7; TRBD2 agrees at 7 bases. Per germline, CDR1 MNHEY and CDR2 SVGEGT. The CDR3 runs to 12 residues. V gave up 11 bases and J gave up 2 bases; unmatched junction bases: 6. The CDR3 DNA reads as TGTGCCCCCTCTAGCGGACCCTACGAGCAGTACTTC. Protein: CAPSSGPYEQYF.

This chain connects TRBV2 to TRBJ2-3; maybe TRBD1 (6 bases). Germline V gives CDR1 SNHLY, CDR2 FYNNEI. CDR3 length equals 13 residues. V was pared by 6 bases and J by 4 bases, with 11 bases between. DNA for the CDR3: TGTGCCAGCAGGCAGGGGAGTGCAGATACGCAGTATTTT. This gives the protein CASRQGSADTQYF.

Relative to its sample, this clonotype is medium-sized (0.01 to 0.1%). This sequence joins TRBV11-1 and TRBJ2-5; D possibly corresponds to TRBD2 (5 bases). Germline V gene sequence: CDR1 SGHAT, CDR2 FQDESV (reference sequence). The CDR3 loop spans 13 amino acids. V was pared by 5 bases and J by 5 bases, with 12 bases between. CDR3 nucleotide sequence: TGTGCCAGCAGCACAACGAGGGATGAGACCCAGTACTTC. Encoded protein: CASSTTRDETQYF.

This clonotype was found many times. This rearrangement joins TRBV10-1 to TRBJ2-2; D ambiguous. The ends were cut back, 8 bases at V and 0 bases at J, with 4 bases in the middle. Germline CDR1 and CDR2: WNHNN and SYGVQD (reference sequence). CDR3 length: 12 amino acids. This CDR3 reads CASRTNTGELFF. In DNA form, the CDR3 reads TGCGCCAGCCGTACGAACACCGGGGAGCTGTTTTTT.

The chain recombines TRBV5-4 with TRBJ2-3; tentative D call: TRBD1 (6 bases). CDR1 is SGHNT, CDR2 YYREEE, per germline (reference sequence). Trimming shortened V by 4 bases and J by 0 bases, and 15 bases separated the two germline ends. The CDR3 contains 16 residues. DNA of the CDR3: TGTGCCAGCAGCAAACCAGGGGTCACTAGCACAGATACGCAGTATTTT. Its translation: CASSKPGVTSTDTQYF.